The sequence of this T cell receptor (beta chain) was determined in a study of PD-L1 blockade in urothelial cancer. About the study: Dosed intravenously at 1,200 mg every 3 weeks, atezolizumab was initiated by patients at some point between 2014 and 2016.

The number of samples from each patient was between 1 and 8, taken pretreatment and on-treatment. Synthetic TCR analog templates were spiked into all PCRs individually. TCRdb's copy holds only in-frame clones and misses some; the assay was immunoSEQ multiplex PCR. The data contain around 45,000 clones, around 89% of them singletons. V lost 3 bases and J lost 5, with 11 bases in between. Germline-derived CDR1 and CDR2 are MDHEN and SYDVKM. CDR3 length: 13 residues. The input for sequencing was PBMCs, taken around atezolizumab (anti-PD-L1) treatment. The origin of this receptor is a woman aged 55-70 years with urothelial cancer. The chain couples TRBV28 to TRBJ2-7; a possible D gene is TRBD1 (6 bases). CDR3 protein: CASSLARGHEQYF. CDR3 nucleotide sequence: TGTGCCAGCAGTTTGGCCAGGGGACACGAGCAGTACTTC.